This T cell receptor (beta chain) was documented in a study of blood T cells in healthy people across ages (dated by TCRdb to between 2014 and 2016). Context from the whole study: In model experiments, template switching captured roughly one uniquely barcoded TCR beta cDNA molecule for every two T cells. Age-related changes in TCR beta repertoire diversity were measured in the study by deep sequencing normalized with unique cDNA molecular identifiers. To avoid experimental bias, donors of different ages were distributed randomly across sequencing lanes. For two donors (one aged 18 to 29 and one aged 80 or older), the study analyzed two additional independent replicas of 1 million unique cDNA reads from the same blood draw. Donors were grouped into four age groups: young (average approximately 16 years), middle-aged (39), aged (approximately 67) and long-lived (82). The investigation overall reported the following: Since profiling was done on bulk unsorted PBMCs, naive and antigen-experienced compartments could not be conclusively compared. The long-lived group showed more naive CD4+ T cells, fewer expanded clones and increased TCR diversity than the aged group, suggesting age selection. A strong correlation was found between observed TCR beta diversity and the percentage of naive T cells measured by flow cytometry. As age increased, observed TCR beta diversity per million T cells dropped in a roughly linear way, and a significant reduction was already evident by age 40. Estimates of total diversity from one million sequenced T cells were regarded as lower bounds and underestimates. The CMV infection status of donors was not known, potentially confounding age-related changes in expanded clonotypes.

The donors were roughly 39 Caucasian individuals from Russia, aged roughly 6 to 100 years, who were systemically healthy. Ten milliliters of peripheral blood were drawn from each donor into EDTA-treated Vacutainer tubes. Ficoll-Paque density-gradient centrifugation was used to isolate PBMCs, with at least 6.5 million per sample. Trizol reagent was used to extract total RNA from PBMCs, with at least 5 micrograms per sample. For every donor, an aliquot of PBMCs went through flow cytometry to measure the percentages of naive CD45RAhigh/CD27high T cells. Library prep was done by 5' RACE. Sequencing was carried out with an Illumina HiSeq 2500. A second PCR of roughly 7 to 12 cycles was run with a J-beta primer mix and a sample-barcoded 5' primer. Each TCR beta cDNA molecule received a unique molecular identifier from a template-switch 5' adaptor carrying 12 random nucleotides. Each sample yielded at least 2.5 million CDR3-containing paired-end reads. The Mint cDNA synthesis kit, primed by a TRBC-specific oligonucleotide, was used to synthesize first-strand cDNA from all RNA. Following uracil-DNA glycosylase treatment, all cDNA underwent a first 18-cycle PCR with the universal primers M1SS and BC2_uni_R. In the authors' own workflow: Each sample was normalized by randomly selecting 1 million high-quality reads, each carrying a distinct molecular identifier. Instead of being binned into consensus sequences, reads with shared molecular identifiers were discarded. MiTCR, set to a Q25 quality threshold and the strictest error-elimination algorithm, was used for CDR3 identification, clonotype clustering and error correction. A nonparametric unseen species model using Euler transformation provided a lower-bound estimate of total TCR beta diversity. TCRdb reprocessing: public reads trimmed at Q25 with fastp, clones called with MiXCR, in-frame beta chains kept. Rows with a matching CDR3 protein are joined into one entry that keeps the most common DNA and genes. The V and J calls here are based on TCRdb, not the publication. The sample yields hundreds of thousands of distinct CDR3 sequences; about 46% were counted once. 15% to 20% of the sample comes from the top ten.

This clonotype was seen repeatedly, ten times or more. There is no known antigen for this receptor. No much larger clonotype is one base removed from it; base qualities were not supplied. Taken from the germline V gene, the CDR1 and CDR2 loops are SGDLS and YYNGEE. Germline trimming: 0 bases from V, 2 bases from J; junction bases outside gene matches: 1. The CDR3 starts with the cysteine, ends with the phenylalanine, and has 15 residues. Just the 45-base CDR3 DNA is kept, in frame starting at base 1. Input material: blood. The chain employs TRBV9 and TRBJ2-7; 11 bases in the middle match TRBD2. The clonotype originates from an elderly man in good health. The sequence in DNA is TGTGCCAGCAGCGTAGGGACTAGCGGGCCCTACGAGCAGTACTTC. Translated, it reads CASSVGTSGPYEQYF.